Presented here are 25 T cell receptor beta chains from one specimen sequenced in a study of cytomegalovirus exposure and HLA in healthy donors. Both 60 Vbeta primers and 13 Jbeta primers went into the PCR. Sequencing was performed with immunoSEQ multiplex PCR; in TCRdb, only in-frame clones are kept and a portion is missing. The sample spans under 150,000 clones; the ten largest clones claim roughly 1.5%. Input material: PBMCs. The receptors were gathered from a woman between 40 and 55 years old in good health and CMV-seronegative.

This CDR3 reads CASSLRTYEQYF. CDR3 coding DNA: TGCGCCAGCAGTCTGCGGACCTACGAGCAGTACTTC. This chain joins TRBV5-1 and TRBJ2-7; D gene ambiguous. The CDR3 is made up of 12 amino acids. With 5 bases removed from V and 2 bases from J, the gap between germline ends came to 8 bases. Germline V gives CDR1 SGHRS, CDR2 YFSETQ. Combining the CDR3 with reference TRBV5-1 and TRBJ2-7 gives the whole variable domain KAGVTQTPRYLIKTRGQQVTLSCSPISGHRSVSWYQQTPGQGLQFLFEYFSETQRNKGNFPGRFSGRQFSNSRSEMNVSTLELGDSALYLCASSLRTYEQYFGPGTRLTVT.

V usage is TRBV4-3 and J usage is TRBJ1-1, with TRBD1 as a possible D gene (5 bases). The germline CDR1 and CDR2 sequences are LGHNA and YSLEER. CDR3 length equals 16 residues. V was shortened by 4 bases and J by 6 bases, with 21 bases between the two germline ends. CDR3 amino acids: CASSLGREIGRSEAFF. DNA of the CDR3: TGCGCCAGCAGCCTGGGGCGTGAAATCGGACGTTCTGAAGCTTTCTTT.

V and J are TRBV28 and TRBJ2-1; 11 nucleotides agree with TRBD1. The CDR3 is made up of 19 amino acids. Germline-derived CDR1 and CDR2 are MDHEN and SYDVKM. V gave up 6 bases and J gave up 6 bases; unmatched junction bases: 19. The CDR3 is CASRSGTGGTRGVFNEQFF. CDR3 sequence (DNA): TGTGCCAGCAGATCTGGGACAGGGGGAACCCGAGGGGTGTTCAATGAGCAGTTCTTC. Full variable domain (missing parts from reference TRBV28 and TRBJ2-1): DVKVTQSSRYLVKRTGEKVFLECVQDMDHENMFWYRQDPGLGLRLIYFSYDVKMKEKGDIPEGYSVSREKKERFSLILESASTNQTSMYLCASRSGTGGTRGVFNEQFFGPGTRLTVL.

V gene TRBV5-4 combines with J gene TRBJ1-5; a possible D gene is TRBD1 (5 bases). This CDR3 has 14 amino acids. Trimming cost V 0 bases and J 4 bases, with 8 bases left between them. Germline V gene lookup returns CDR1 SGHNT and CDR2 YYREEE (reference sequence). Written as DNA, the CDR3 is TGTGCCAGCAGCTTGGCCGGGACTAATCAGCCCCAGCATTTT. Translating gives CASSLAGTNQPQHF. The complete variable domain, with remaining parts taken from reference TRBV5-4 and TRBJ1-5, reads ETGVTQSPTHLIKTRGQQVTLRCSSQSGHNTVSWYQQALGQGPQFIFQYYREEENGRGNFPPRFSGLQFPNYSSELNVNALELDDSALYLCASSLAGTNQPQHFGDGTRLSIL.

Concerning this clone itself: Other nucleotide sequences from this sample produce the same CDR3. The V and J genes are TRBV15 and TRBJ2-2; D might be TRBD1 (6 bases). The CDR3 is 15 residues long. The V end lost 1 base, the J end lost 4 bases, and 10 bases lay between the germline ends. Looked up from germline, CDR1 is LNHNV and CDR2 is YYDKDF (reference sequence). The chain's CDR3 is CATSRGQGTTGELFF. CDR3 coding DNA: TGTGCCACCAGCAGAGGGCAGGGGACCACCGGGGAGCTGTTTTTT.

The chain couples TRBV10-3 to TRBJ1-1, with 8 bases matching TRBD1. This CDR3 is built from 14 residues. Germline V lookup: CDR1 ENHRY, CDR2 SYGVKD. V was clipped by 5 bases and J by 3 bases; unmatched bases: 5. The CDR3 loop is CAISKDRGDTEAFF. CDR3 sequence (DNA): TGTGCCATCAGTAAAGACAGGGGTGACACTGAAGCTTTCTTT.

As for this clone: The junction and the germline gene differ at one end; a read error may be behind it. V usage is TRBV7-7 and J usage is TRBJ2-7, with TRBD1 matching over 8 bases. This CDR3 has 13 residues. CDR1 and CDR2 from the germline V gene are SSHAT and FNYEAQ (reference sequence). The CDR3 region is CASSPGGPYEQYF. The DNA for the CDR3 is TGTGCTAGCAGCCCAGGGGGCCCCTACGAGCAGTACTTC. The whole variable domain, remainder taken from reference TRBV7-7 and TRBJ2-7, is GAGVSQSPRYKVTKRGQDVTLRCDPISSHATLYWYQQALGQGPEFLTYFNYEAQPDKSGLPSDRFSAERPEGSISTLTIQRTEQRDSAMYRCASSPGGPYEQYFGPGTRLTVT.

The gene calls are TRBV10-3 and TRBJ2-2; TRBD1 agrees at 7 bases. J lost 5 bases, V lost 7 bases, and 4 bases had no gene match. The CDR3 runs 13 residues. CDR1 and CDR2 from the germline V gene are ENHRY and SYGVKD. In DNA form, the CDR3 reads TGTGCCATCACCCCGACAGGGACCGGGGAGCTGTTTTTT. Residues: CAITPTGTGELFF.

The chain links TRBV4-3 to TRBJ2-2, with unresolved D. Germline V CDR1 and CDR2: LGHNA, YSLEER. Trimming cost V 1 base and J 0 bases, with 9 bases left between them. There are 16 residues in the CDR3. In DNA, the CDR3 is TGCGCCAGCAGCCAAGCGTACAGATCGAACACCGGGGAGCTGTTTTTT. Translating it yields CASSQAYRSNTGELFF.

The chain has TRBV27 and TRBJ2-7; no clear D gene. CDR1 is MNHEY and CDR2 is SMNVEV in the germline V gene (reference sequence). V was clipped by 8 bases and J by 5 bases, with 4 bases between them. The CDR3 spans 9 residues. The chain's CDR3 is CASGHEQYF. The CDR3 bases are TGTGCCAGCGGGCACGAGCAGTACTTC.

Comments on this clone: The junction departs from the called germline gene at one end, perhaps through a read error. The rearrangement joins TRBV10-3 to TRBJ1-2, with 10 bases fitting TRBD1. Germline V CDR1 and CDR2: ENHRY, SYGVKD. The CDR3 has 14 amino acids. This CDR3 reads CAIRGTGESYGYTF. As DNA, the CDR3 is TGTGCAATCAGGGGGACAGGGGAAAGCTATGGCTACACCTTC.

The V call is TRBV23-1, the J call TRBJ2-4; D perhaps matches TRBD2 (5 bases). TRBV23-1 belongs to the ORF category, with a function that is uncertain. The CDR3 spans 10 residues. The V gene lost 11 bases and the J gene lost 5 bases, with 7 bases spanning the gap. CDR3 amino acids: CAPGENIQYF. DNA for the CDR3: TGCGCCCCCGGGGAAAACATTCAGTACTTC.

The genes are TRBV2 and TRBJ1-4; the D is unclear. The V gene lost 11 bases and the J gene lost 4 bases, with 14 bases spanning the gap. Germline assignment: CDR1 SNHLY and CDR2 FYNNEI. The CDR3 has 13 residues. Here the CDR3 reads CAGHPDRNEKLFF. In DNA, the CDR3 is TGTGCCGGGCACCCCGATCGTAATGAAAAACTGTTTTTT.

The genes are TRBV19 and TRBJ2-3, with D perhaps matching TRBD1 (6 bases). The CDR3 consists of 13 residues. Germline V gene data show CDR1 as LNHDA and CDR2 as SQIVND (reference sequence). Trimming took off 4 bases at V and 3 bases at J, with 8 bases between the two ends. For the CDR3, the DNA is TGTGCCAGTAGTAGGGACAATACAGATACGCAGTATTTT. Protein product: CASSRDNTDTQYF. The full variable domain, its missing parts supplied by reference TRBV19 and TRBJ2-3, is DGGITQSPKYLFRKEGQNVTLSCEQNLNHDAMYWYRQDPGQGLRLIYYSQIVNDFQKGDIAEGYSVSREKKESFPLTVTSAQKNPTAFYLCASSRDNTDTQYFGPGTRLTVL.

The chain employs TRBV5-1 and TRBJ2-5, with 10 bases that match TRBD1. The J call may be in error: the DNA end matches TRBJ2-7 better. The CDR3 totals 14 residues. Germline V gene data show CDR1 as SGHRS and CDR2 as YFSETQ. DNA for the CDR3: TGCGCCAGCAGCACGCGACAGGGGGCACTCGAGCAGTACTTC. Amino acids: CASSTRQGALEQYF.

V usage is TRBV9 and J usage is TRBJ1-1, with a weak D call TRBD1 (5 bases). This CDR3 has 14 residues. Trimming removed 4 bases at V and 4 bases at J, with 14 bases between. Germline lookup yields CDR1 SGDLS and CDR2 YYNGEE. The CDR3 region has the DNA TGTGCCAGCAGCCCTCAAGCAGGGTCCACTGAAGCTTTCTTT. Protein product: CASSPQAGSTEAFF.

The chain employs TRBV4-2 and TRBJ2-5; TRBD2 is a possible D gene (5 bases). Germline V gives CDR1 LGHNA, CDR2 YNFKEQ. This CDR3 is built from 15 residues. V lost 0 bases and J 4 bases, leaving 12 bases between the germline ends. The CDR3 nucleotides are TGTGCCAGCAGCCAAGAGGCTAGCTTTAGAGAGACCCAGTACTTC. Protein product: CASSQEASFRETQYF.

V and J are TRBV5-1 and TRBJ1-4; possible D gene TRBD1, 6 bases. The CDR3 is 15 residues long. V lost 4 bases, J lost 2 bases, and 12 bases lay in between. The V gene's germline CDR1 is SGHRS and CDR2 YFSETQ. CDR3 in DNA: TGCGCCAGCAGCGACAAAACAGGGACTAATGAAAAACTGTTTTTT. It yields the protein CASSDKTGTNEKLFF.

The genes are TRBV7-2 and TRBJ1-2, with 9 bases fitting TRBD1. V was clipped by 6 bases and J by 1 base; unmatched bases: 15. CDR3 length: 18 amino acids. Germline loops: CDR1 SGHTA, CDR2 FQGNSA. The CDR3 DNA reads as TGTGCCAGCAGGTCTTCTGTACTCGGGACAGGGTATAACTATGGCTACACCTTC. This gives the protein CASRSSVLGTGYNYGYTF.

The chain has TRBV7-2 and TRBJ1-2, with TRBD1 identical over 8 bases. The CDR3 covers 16 residues. The V gene end was trimmed by 0 bases and the J gene end by 3 bases; junction bases not matched to a gene: 6. Looked up from germline, CDR1 is SGHTA and CDR2 is FQGNSA. CDR3 nucleotide sequence: TGTGCCAGCAGCTTAGCGTCGGGCAGGGGGCACTATGGCTACACCTTC. Residues: CASSLASGRGHYGYTF.

The chain has TRBV28 and TRBJ2-5; TRBD1 aligns across 11 bases. The V and J ends lost 7 bases and 5 bases, in that order; junction bases with no gene match: 12. The germline V gene has CDR1 MDHEN and CDR2 SYDVKM. CDR3 length equals 16 residues. CDR3 amino acids: CASKTRDRGGVETQYF. The CDR3 bases are TGTGCCAGCAAGACCCGGGACAGGGGGGGGGTGGAGACCCAGTACTTC.

The V gene is TRBV5-6, the J gene TRBJ2-7, with 7 positions matching TRBD1. The J segment lost 11 bases and the V segment lost 6 bases, leaving 11 bases of the junction unmatched. Germline V gene data show CDR1 as SGHDT and CDR2 as YYEEEE. The CDR3 consists of 12 residues. The CDR3 nucleotides read TGTGCCAGCAATGGCTATTCAGGGGGTGAGTACGTC. This translates into CASNGYSGGEYV.

V gene TRBV7-9 combines with J gene TRBJ2-4; no definite D call. The CDR3 is made up of 12 amino acids. Trimming took 11 bases from V and 8 from J, leaving 16 bases between them. CDR1 is SEHNR and CDR2 is FQNEAQ in the germline V gene (reference sequence). In nucleotides, the CDR3 is TGTGCCGCTACCGGTGGGCTCCACATTCAGTACTTC. It yields the protein CAATGGLHIQYF.

V usage is TRBV10-3 and J usage is TRBJ2-3, with 8 bases aligning to TRBD2. The CDR3 extends over 14 amino acids. Germline V gene lookup returns CDR1 ENHRY and CDR2 SYGVKD. Unmatched junction bases numbered 9, after V lost 11 bases and J lost 2 bases. As DNA, the CDR3 is TGTGCCGCCGGAGCGGGGGCAAACACAGATACGCAGTATTTT. Amino acid sequence: CAAGAGANTDTQYF.

V is TRBV4-3 and J is TRBJ2-1, with TRBD2 matching 10 bases. Germline V lookup: CDR1 LGHNA, CDR2 YSLEER. With V trimmed by 0 bases and J by 13 bases, 9 bases remained unmatched. The CDR3 spans 15 residues. This chain's CDR3 is CASSQDVLAGAHQFF. For the CDR3, the DNA is TGCGCCAGCAGCCAAGATGTTCTAGCGGGGGCTCATCAGTTCTTC.